These 32 T cell receptor beta chains share one sample of origin, sequenced in a study of CXCR3-negative and CXCR3-positive naive CD8 T cells. Findings and limits, study-wide: Higher TRB CDR3 hydrophobicity marked CXCR3-positive naive cells relative to CXCR3-negative naive cells.

No antigen has been assigned to these receptors. 5' RACE that incorporated UMI labels was used to prepare the TRB cDNA libraries. TCRdb derives one entry per CDR3 protein from the 5' RACE reads, leaving out DNA. The sample is made up of roughly 7,200 distinct CDR3 sequences, and the top ten hold approximately 1.5% of it. The material sequenced was naive CXCR3+ CD8+ T cells from blood. Subset indicated: CD45RO-CCR7+CD27+CD95- naive CD8+ T cells expressing CXCR3 (TNR3+). The receptors here all came from a human donor in good health. Some clones in this sample may be carry-over from other donors' samples.

The chain has TRBV7-9 and TRBJ1-1. The CDR3 runs to 13 residues. Per germline, CDR1 SEHNR and CDR2 FQNEAQ (reference sequence). This CDR3 is CASSLEAGYEAFF.

V gene TRBV14 combines with J gene TRBJ2-3; as DNA is missing, the TRBD1 call by TCRdb cannot be tested. This CDR3 has 15 residues. CDR1 is SGHDN, CDR2 FVKESK, per germline. The CDR3 is CASSQGATSTDTQYF.

CDR3 loop: CASSQDWVNTGELFF. V gene TRBV4-3 combines with J gene TRBJ2-2. The CDR3 runs to 15 residues. CDR1 is LGHNA, CDR2 YSLEER, per germline.

The V call is TRBV11-3, the J call TRBJ2-1; TCRdb selects TRBD1, and the lack of DNA leaves this call unchecked. CDR1 and CDR2 (germline): SGHNT, YENEEA. CDR3 size: 15 residues. The CDR3 sequence: CASSSQGGIYNEQFF.

V gene TRBV9 combines with J gene TRBJ2-7. This CDR3 comprises 15 residues. CDR1 SGDLS and CDR2 YYNGEE come from the germline V gene. This chain's CDR3 is CASSVASGGSYEQYF.

Judged by frequency, this clonotype is medium-sized. The V gene is TRBV29-1, the J gene TRBJ2-5. The length of the CDR3 is 14 residues. Germline lookup yields CDR1 SQVTM and CDR2 ANQGSEA. The CDR3: CSVEGQEYQETQYF.

The chain employs TRBV29-1 and TRBJ1-2; TCRdb names TRBD1, which stays unverified in the absence of DNA. The CDR3 has 12 residues. CDR1 and CDR2 from the germline V gene are SQVTM and ANQGSEA. CDR3 protein: CGVPDRDHGYTF. Full variable domain (outside the CDR3, taken from reference TRBV29-1 and TRBJ1-2): SAVISQKPSRDICQRGTSLTIQCQVDSQVTMMFWYRQQPGQSLTLIATANQGSEATYESGFVIDKFPISRPNLTFSTLTVSNMSPEDSSIYLCGVPDRDHGYTFGSGTRLTVV.

The chain recombines TRBV29-1 with TRBJ1-2. Per the germline V gene, CDR1 is SQVTM and CDR2 is ANQGSEA. This CDR3 comprises 11 residues. CDR3 amino acids: CSVGGESGYTF.

This sequence joins TRBV6-2 or TRBV6-3 and TRBJ2-7; lacking DNA, the TRBD2 call made by TCRdb goes unchecked. In germline, CDR1 is MNHEY, CDR2 SVGEGT. The CDR3 has 17 amino acids. CDR3 amino acids: CASSLDPIAGVEYEQYF.

This clonotype is classed as medium-sized by frequency. J is TRBJ1-2 and V is TRBV12-3 or TRBV12-4; TCRdb names TRBD1, which stays unverified in the absence of DNA. The CDR3 sequence is 13 residues long. This CDR3 reads CASRDPGGLGYTF.

This clonotype is identified as medium-sized (0.01 to 0.1%) from frequency. The genes are TRBV10-3 and TRBJ1-4; TCRdb gives TRBD1 as the D gene, but with no DNA this cannot be confirmed. This CDR3 region has 13 residues. CDR1 is ENHRY, CDR2 SYGVKD, per germline. The CDR3: CAISDDGGEKLFF.

CDR3 residues: CASSVLTSGNYNEQFF. The rearrangement links TRBV9 to TRBJ2-1; TCRdb outputs TRBD2, but without DNA this stays unchecked. Germline-derived CDR1 and CDR2 are SGDLS and YYNGEE. This CDR3 is 16 amino acids long.

The J gene is TRBJ2-3, the V gene TRBV14. There are 16 residues in the CDR3. CDR1 and CDR2 from the germline V gene are SGHDN and FVKESK. CDR3 amino acids: CASSQDWGQSTDTQYF.

The chain combines TRBV20-1 with TRBJ1-2; TCRdb's D call, TRBD1, is unchecked because there is no DNA. The germline V gene has CDR1 DFQATT and CDR2 SNEGSKA (reference sequence). The CDR3 loop spans 13 amino acids. The CDR3 spells CSAREGVGYGYTF.

The genes are TRBV14 and TRBJ2-3; no DNA is available, so the TRBD2 call from TCRdb remains unchecked. CDR1 SGHDN and CDR2 FVKESK come from the germline V gene. This CDR3 has 16 amino acids. The CDR3: CASSQEALAGLDTQYF. The whole variable domain, remainder taken from reference TRBV14 and TRBJ2-3, is EAGVTQFPSHSVIEKGQTVTLRCDPISGHDNLYWYRRVMGKEIKFLLHFVKESKQDESGMPNNRFLAERTGGTYSTLKVQPAELEDSGVYFCASSQEALAGLDTQYFGPGTRLTVL.

J is TRBJ1-2 and V is TRBV6-6; no DNA is available, so the TRBD1 call from TCRdb remains unchecked. The CDR3 sequence is 14 residues long. CDR1 is MNHNY, CDR2 SVGAGI, per germline (reference sequence). CDR3 amino acids: CASSYSGGAGGYTF.

This clonotype is called medium-sized based on its frequency. The rearrangement uses TRBV5-4 and TRBJ2-5; as DNA is missing, the TRBD1 call by TCRdb cannot be tested. Per germline, CDR1 SGHNT and CDR2 YYREEE (reference sequence). CDR3 length: 15 residues. The CDR3 loop reads CASSLATGGRETQYF.

The CDR3 loop reads CASSPTGRNEQFF. The chain links TRBV7-8 to TRBJ2-1; TCRdb calls TRBD2, which cannot be checked without DNA. Germline CDR1 SGHVS, CDR2 FQNEAQ. The CDR3 extends over 13 amino acids.

V usage is TRBV11-2 and J usage is TRBJ2-1; TCRdb names TRBD1, which stays unverified in the absence of DNA. This CDR3 contains 15 residues. Germline CDR1 and CDR2: SGHAT and FQNNGV. The chain's CDR3 is CASSPVTGGYNEQFF.

By frequency, this clonotype is medium-sized (0.01 to 0.1%). The rearrangement links TRBV10-3 to TRBJ2-5; absent DNA, TCRdb's TRBD2 call cannot be checked. Per the germline V gene, CDR1 is ENHRY and CDR2 is SYGVKD. The CDR3 consists of 18 residues. Here the CDR3 reads CAISEPSPVQGTSLTQYF.

By frequency, this clonotype is medium-sized. V is TRBV29-1 and J is TRBJ2-7; the TRBD2 assignment by TCRdb is unverifiable without DNA. Germline CDR1 reads SQVTM; CDR2 reads ANQGSEA. The CDR3 is 11 amino acids. CDR3 sequence reads: CSVLAGGEQYF.

The chain joins TRBV20-1 to TRBJ1-3. CDR3 length: 14 residues. Germline V gives CDR1 DFQATT, CDR2 SNEGSKA (reference sequence). The CDR3 is CSARLLNPGNTIYF.

CDR3 sequence: CSVEDLTNEQFF. The chain has TRBV29-1 and TRBJ2-1. The CDR3 loop spans 12 amino acids. Germline V lookup: CDR1 SQVTM, CDR2 ANQGSEA.

CDR3 protein: CSAPVPSSSYEQYF. The chain carries TRBV20-1 and TRBJ2-7; lacking DNA, the TRBD1 call made by TCRdb goes unchecked. Germline V CDR1 and CDR2: DFQATT, SNEGSKA (reference sequence). The CDR3 extends over 14 amino acids.

This chain uses TRBV14 with TRBJ1-1. Germline-derived CDR1 and CDR2 are SGHDN and FVKESK. The CDR3 consists of 17 residues. CDR3 in amino acids: CASSHLDTASRNTEAFF. The variable domain in full, with the rest retrieved from reference TRBV14 and TRBJ1-1, is EAGVTQFPSHSVIEKGQTVTLRCDPISGHDNLYWYRRVMGKEIKFLLHFVKESKQDESGMPNNRFLAERTGGTYSTLKVQPAELEDSGVYFCASSHLDTASRNTEAFFGQGTRLTVV.

Considering frequency, this clonotype is medium-sized (0.01 to 0.1%). V is TRBV27 and J is TRBJ2-7; TCRdb's assignment of TRBD2 cannot be checked, as there is no DNA. The germline gives CDR1 MNHEY, CDR2 SMNVEV (reference sequence). The CDR3 is made up of 16 amino acids. CDR3 protein: CASSLSGGPLIYEQYF.

This chain links TRBV29-1 with TRBJ1-1; TCRdb returns TRBD1, unconfirmable since there is no DNA. In germline, CDR1 is SQVTM, CDR2 ANQGSEA. The CDR3 has 16 residues. The CDR3 reads CSVESVSGRPSTEAFF. The full variable domain, with the rest looked up from reference TRBV29-1 and TRBJ1-1, is SAVISQKPSRDICQRGTSLTIQCQVDSQVTMMFWYRQQPGQSLTLIATANQGSEATYESGFVIDKFPISRPNLTFSTLTVSNMSPEDSSIYLCSVESVSGRPSTEAFFGQGTRLTVV.

This clonotype registers medium-sized by frequency. The genes are TRBV29-1 and TRBJ2-1; the D call of TRBD2 rests on TCRdb alone, since no DNA is present to check it. The CDR3 is made up of 12 amino acids. Germline-derived CDR1 and CDR2 are SQVTM and ANQGSEA. CDR3 sequence reads: CSLGEGNNEQFF.

The chain links TRBV5-1 to TRBJ2-5; absent DNA, TCRdb's TRBD1 call cannot be checked. CDR3 length: 14 residues. Germline loops: CDR1 SGHRS, CDR2 YFSETQ. The CDR3 region is CASSPGQGEETQYF.

The chain joins TRBV7-3 to TRBJ2-3; TCRdb selects TRBD2, and the lack of DNA leaves this call unchecked. The germline V gene has CDR1 SGHTA and CDR2 FQGTGA. CDR3 length: 15 residues. CDR3 sequence: CASSLQGLSTDTQYF.

The gene calls are TRBV4-3 and TRBJ2-1; TCRdb gives TRBD2 as the D gene, but with no DNA this cannot be confirmed. Germline loops: CDR1 LGHNA, CDR2 YSLEER. This CDR3 is 15 amino acids long. The CDR3 here is CASSRRLAGDGEQFF.

Judged by frequency, this clonotype is medium-sized. This sequence joins TRBV29-1 and TRBJ2-7; the D gene TCRdb calls, TRBD1, cannot be checked with no DNA. Germline CDR1 reads SQVTM; CDR2 reads ANQGSEA. The CDR3 contains 14 residues. The CDR3 sequence: CSVEGSGTDYEQYF.